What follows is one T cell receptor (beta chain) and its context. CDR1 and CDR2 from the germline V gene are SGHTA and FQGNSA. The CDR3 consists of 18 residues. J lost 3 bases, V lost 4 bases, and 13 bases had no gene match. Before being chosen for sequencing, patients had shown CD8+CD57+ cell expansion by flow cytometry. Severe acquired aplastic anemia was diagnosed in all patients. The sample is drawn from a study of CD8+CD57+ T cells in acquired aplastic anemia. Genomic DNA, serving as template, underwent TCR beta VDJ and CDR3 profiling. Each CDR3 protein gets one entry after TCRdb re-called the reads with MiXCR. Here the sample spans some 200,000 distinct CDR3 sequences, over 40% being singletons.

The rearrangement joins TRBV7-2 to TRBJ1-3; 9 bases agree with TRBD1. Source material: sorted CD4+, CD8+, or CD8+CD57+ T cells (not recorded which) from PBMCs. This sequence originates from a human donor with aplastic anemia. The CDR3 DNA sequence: TGTGCCAGCAGCTCGGGACAGGGAGCGGTTTTGGTTGGAAACACCATATATTTT. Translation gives CASSSGQGAVLVGNTIYF.